Judged by frequency, the clone carrying this T cell receptor (beta chain) is medium-sized. No antigen is known for it. The data belong to a study of synovial regulatory T cells in juvenile arthritis. Study-wide results and caveats: CDR3 overlap with synovial Tregs was higher for iaTregs than other blood Tregs.

Matched peripheral blood accompanied the synovial fluid taken from each patient with active arthritis. This table comes from immunoSEQ multiplex PCR, and its TCRdb copy is limited to in-frame clones, with some not included. The listing contains roughly 2,200 clones. The receptor was isolated from a donor aged 2-35 years with juvenile idiopathic arthritis. The specimen sequenced was Treg cells from the synovium.

CDR3 protein: CASSLRGAGANVLTF. The rearrangement uses TRBV7-3 and TRBJ2-6; TCRdb names TRBD1, which stays unverified in the absence of DNA. CDR3 length equals 15 residues. The protein alone is recorded here. The V gene's germline CDR1 is SGHTA and CDR2 FQGTGA.